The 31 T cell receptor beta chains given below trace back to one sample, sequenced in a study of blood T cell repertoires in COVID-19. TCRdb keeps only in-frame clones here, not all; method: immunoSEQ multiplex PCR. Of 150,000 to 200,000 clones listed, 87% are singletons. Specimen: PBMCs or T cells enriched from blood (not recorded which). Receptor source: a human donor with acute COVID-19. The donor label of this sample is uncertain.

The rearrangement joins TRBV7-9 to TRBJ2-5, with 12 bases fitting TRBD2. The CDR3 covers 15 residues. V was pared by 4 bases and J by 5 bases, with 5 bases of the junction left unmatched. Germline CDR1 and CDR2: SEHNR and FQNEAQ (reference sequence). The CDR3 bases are TGTGCCAGCAGCTCCGGGACTAGCGGGCGGGAGACCCAGTACTTC. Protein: CASSSGTSGRETQYF.

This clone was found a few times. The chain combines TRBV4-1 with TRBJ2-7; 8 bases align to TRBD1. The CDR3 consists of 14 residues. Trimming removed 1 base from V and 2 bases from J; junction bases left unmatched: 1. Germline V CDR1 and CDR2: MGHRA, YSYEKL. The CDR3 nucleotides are TGCGCCAGCAGCCAAGGGGACAGGCCCTACGAGCAGTACTTC. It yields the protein CASSQGDRPYEQYF.

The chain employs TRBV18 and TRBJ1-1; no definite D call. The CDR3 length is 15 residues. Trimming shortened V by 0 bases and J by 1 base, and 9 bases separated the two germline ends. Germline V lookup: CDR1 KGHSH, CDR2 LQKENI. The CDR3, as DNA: TGTGCCAGCTCACCACCGGAGGGTTGGAACACTGAAGCTTTCTTT. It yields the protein CASSPPEGWNTEAFF.

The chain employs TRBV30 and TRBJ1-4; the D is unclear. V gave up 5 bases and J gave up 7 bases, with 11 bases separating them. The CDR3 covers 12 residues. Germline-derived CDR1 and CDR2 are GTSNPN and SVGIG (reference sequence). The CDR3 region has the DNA TGTGCCTGGGAAGCGGGGTTTGAAAAACTGTTTTTT. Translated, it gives CAWEAGFEKLFF.

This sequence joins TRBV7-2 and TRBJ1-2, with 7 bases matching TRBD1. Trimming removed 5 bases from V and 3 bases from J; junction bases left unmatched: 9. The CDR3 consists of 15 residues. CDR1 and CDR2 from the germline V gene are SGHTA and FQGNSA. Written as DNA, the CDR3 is TGTGCCAGCAGCGTCCAAGGGGGCGCAGACTATGGCTACACCTTC. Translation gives CASSVQGGADYGYTF.

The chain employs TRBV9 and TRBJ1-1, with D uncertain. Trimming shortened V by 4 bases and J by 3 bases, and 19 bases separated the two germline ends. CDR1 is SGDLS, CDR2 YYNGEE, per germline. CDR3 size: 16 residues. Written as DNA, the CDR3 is TGTGCCAGCAGCCCCCACGAAGCAAAGAGGGACACTGAAGCTTTCTTT. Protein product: CASSPHEAKRDTEAFF.

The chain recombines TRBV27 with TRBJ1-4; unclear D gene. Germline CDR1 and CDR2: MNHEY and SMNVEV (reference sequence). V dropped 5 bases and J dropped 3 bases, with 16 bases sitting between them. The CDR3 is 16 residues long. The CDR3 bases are TGTGCCAGCAGTCCCACCTCTTTGGGAGCTAATGAAAAACTGTTTTTT. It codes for CASSPTSLGANEKLFF.

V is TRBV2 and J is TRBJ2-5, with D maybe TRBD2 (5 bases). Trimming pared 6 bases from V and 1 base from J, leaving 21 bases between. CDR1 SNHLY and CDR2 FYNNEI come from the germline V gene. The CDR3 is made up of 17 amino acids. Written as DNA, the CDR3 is TGTGCCAGCAGCACAATTTTTCGAGCGGCGCTCCAAGAGACCCAGTACTTC. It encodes CASSTIFRAALQETQYF.

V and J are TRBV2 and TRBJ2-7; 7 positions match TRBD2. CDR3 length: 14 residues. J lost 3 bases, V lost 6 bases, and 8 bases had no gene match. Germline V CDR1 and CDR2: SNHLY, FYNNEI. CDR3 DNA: TGTGCCAGCAGGGGGTTGGAGCGGGGCTACGAGCAGTACTTC. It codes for CASRGLERGYEQYF.

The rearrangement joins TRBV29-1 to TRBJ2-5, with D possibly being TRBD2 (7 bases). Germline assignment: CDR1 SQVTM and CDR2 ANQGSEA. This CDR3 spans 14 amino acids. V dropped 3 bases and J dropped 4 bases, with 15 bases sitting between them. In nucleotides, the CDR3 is TGCAGCGTTGAGAGGCTAGCGGACAGAGAGACCCAGTACTTC. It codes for CSVERLADRETQYF.

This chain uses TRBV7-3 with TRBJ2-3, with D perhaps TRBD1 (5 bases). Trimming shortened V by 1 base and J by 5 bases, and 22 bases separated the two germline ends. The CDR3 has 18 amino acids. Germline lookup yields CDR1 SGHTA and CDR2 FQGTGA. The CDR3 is CASSLRGGGESGGDTQYF. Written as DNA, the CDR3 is TGTGCCAGCAGCTTAAGGGGCGGCGGTGAGTCCGGCGGAGATACGCAGTATTTT.

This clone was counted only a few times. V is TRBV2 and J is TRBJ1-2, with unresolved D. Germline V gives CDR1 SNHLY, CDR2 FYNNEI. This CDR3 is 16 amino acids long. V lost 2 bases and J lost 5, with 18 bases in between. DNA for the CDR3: TGTGCCAGCAGTGAATCAAAGGGCGGGCTCCTTTATGGCTACACCTTC. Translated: CASSESKGGLLYGYTF. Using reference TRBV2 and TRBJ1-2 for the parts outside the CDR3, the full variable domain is EPEVTQTPSHQVTQMGQEVILRCVPISNHLYFYWYRQILGQKVEFLVSFYNNEISEKSEIFDDQFSVERPDGSNFTLKIRSTKLEDSAMYFCASSESKGGLLYGYTFGSGTRLTVV.

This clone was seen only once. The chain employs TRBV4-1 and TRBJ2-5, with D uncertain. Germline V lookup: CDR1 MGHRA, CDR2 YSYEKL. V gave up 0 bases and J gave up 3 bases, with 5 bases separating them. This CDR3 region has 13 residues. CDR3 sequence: CASSQDIEETQYF. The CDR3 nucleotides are TGCGCCAGCAGCCAAGATATAGAAGAGACCCAGTACTTC.

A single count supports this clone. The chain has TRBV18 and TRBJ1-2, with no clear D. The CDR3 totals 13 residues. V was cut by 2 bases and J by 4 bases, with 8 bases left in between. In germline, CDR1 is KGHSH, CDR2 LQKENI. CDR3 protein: CASSPGGGYGYTF. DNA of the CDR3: TGTGCCAGCTCACCAGGCGGTGGCTATGGCTACACCTTC.

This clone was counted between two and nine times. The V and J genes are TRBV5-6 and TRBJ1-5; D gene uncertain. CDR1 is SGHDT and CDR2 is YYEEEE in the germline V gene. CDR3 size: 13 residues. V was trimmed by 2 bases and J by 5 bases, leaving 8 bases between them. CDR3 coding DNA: TGTGCCAGCAGCTTTAGCGGGTATCAGCCCCAGCATTTT. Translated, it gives CASSFSGYQPQHF.

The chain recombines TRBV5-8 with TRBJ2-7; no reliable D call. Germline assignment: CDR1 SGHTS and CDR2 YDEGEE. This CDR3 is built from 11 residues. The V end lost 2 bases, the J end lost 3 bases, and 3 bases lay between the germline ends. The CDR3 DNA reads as TGTGCCAGCAGCTTCCTCTACGAGCAGTACTTC. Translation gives CASSFLYEQYF.

The CDR3 here is CASRSVRGGVTDTQYF. CDR3 coding DNA: TGTGCCAGCAGATCTGTGCGGGGGGGCGTAACAGATACGCAGTATTTT. The chain is built from TRBV6-4 and TRBJ2-3, with 9 bases lining up with TRBD2. CDR3 length equals 16 residues. Germline V gene data show CDR1 as MRHNA and CDR2 as SNTAGT. The V gene end was trimmed by 6 bases and the J gene end by 3 bases; junction bases not matched to a gene: 10.

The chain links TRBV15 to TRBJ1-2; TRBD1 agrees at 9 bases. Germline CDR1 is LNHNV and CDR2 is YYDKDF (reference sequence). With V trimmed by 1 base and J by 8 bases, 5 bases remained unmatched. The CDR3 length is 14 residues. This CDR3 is CATSRGGTGRGYTF. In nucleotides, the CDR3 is TGTGCCACCAGCAGAGGAGGGACAGGGCGCGGCTACACCTTC.

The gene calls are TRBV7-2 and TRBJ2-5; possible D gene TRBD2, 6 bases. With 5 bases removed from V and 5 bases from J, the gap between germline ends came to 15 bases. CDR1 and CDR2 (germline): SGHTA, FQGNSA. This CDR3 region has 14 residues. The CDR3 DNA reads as TGTGCCAGCAGCCTCGAGGAGGGGACGGAGACCCAGTACTTC. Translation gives CASSLEEGTETQYF.

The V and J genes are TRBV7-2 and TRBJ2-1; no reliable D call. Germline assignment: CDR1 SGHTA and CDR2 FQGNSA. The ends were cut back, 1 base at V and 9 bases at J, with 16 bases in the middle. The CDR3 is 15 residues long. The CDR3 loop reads CASSLGGSSYSEQFF. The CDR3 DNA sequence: TGTGCCAGCAGCTTAGGAGGCTCGAGCTATAGTGAGCAGTTCTTC.

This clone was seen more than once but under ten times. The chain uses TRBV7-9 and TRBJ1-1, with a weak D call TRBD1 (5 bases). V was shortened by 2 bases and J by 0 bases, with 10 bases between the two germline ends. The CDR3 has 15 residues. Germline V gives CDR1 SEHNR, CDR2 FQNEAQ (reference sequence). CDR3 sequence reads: CASSLQGVMNTEAFF. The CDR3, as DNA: TGTGCCAGCAGCTTACAAGGGGTCATGAACACTGAAGCTTTCTTT.

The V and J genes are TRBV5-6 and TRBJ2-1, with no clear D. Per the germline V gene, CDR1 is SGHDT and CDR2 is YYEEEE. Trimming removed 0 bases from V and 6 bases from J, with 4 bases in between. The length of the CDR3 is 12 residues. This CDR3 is CASSLAVNEQFF. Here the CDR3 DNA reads TGTGCCAGCAGCTTGGCGGTCAATGAGCAGTTCTTC.

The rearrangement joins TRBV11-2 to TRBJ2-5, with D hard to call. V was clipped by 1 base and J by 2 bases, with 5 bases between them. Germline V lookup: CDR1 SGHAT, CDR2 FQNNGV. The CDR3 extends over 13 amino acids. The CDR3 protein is CASSLVQQETQYF. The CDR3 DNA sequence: TGTGCCAGCAGCTTAGTCCAGCAAGAGACCCAGTACTTC.

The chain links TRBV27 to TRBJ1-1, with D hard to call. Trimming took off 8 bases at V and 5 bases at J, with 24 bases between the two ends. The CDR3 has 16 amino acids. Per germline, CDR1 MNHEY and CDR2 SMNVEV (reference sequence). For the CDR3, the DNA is TGTGCCAGCCGGGAGACTCATGTGTTAGGAGGTACTGAAGCTTTCTTT. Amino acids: CASRETHVLGGTEAFF.

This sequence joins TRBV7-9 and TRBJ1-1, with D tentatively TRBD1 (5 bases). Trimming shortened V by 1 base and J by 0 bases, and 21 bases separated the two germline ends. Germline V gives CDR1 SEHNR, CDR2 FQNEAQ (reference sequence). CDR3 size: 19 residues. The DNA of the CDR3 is TGTGCCAGCAGCTTAGACCCATTCTGGGGCCGAACCATGAACACTGAAGCTTTCTTT. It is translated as CASSLDPFWGRTMNTEAFF.

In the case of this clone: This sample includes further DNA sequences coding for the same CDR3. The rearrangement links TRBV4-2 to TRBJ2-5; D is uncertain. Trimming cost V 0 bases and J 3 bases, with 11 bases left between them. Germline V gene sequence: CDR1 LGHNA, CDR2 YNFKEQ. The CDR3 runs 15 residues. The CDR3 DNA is TGTGCCAGCAGCCAAGATCGAAACGGAGAAGAGACCCAGTACTTC. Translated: CASSQDRNGEETQYF.

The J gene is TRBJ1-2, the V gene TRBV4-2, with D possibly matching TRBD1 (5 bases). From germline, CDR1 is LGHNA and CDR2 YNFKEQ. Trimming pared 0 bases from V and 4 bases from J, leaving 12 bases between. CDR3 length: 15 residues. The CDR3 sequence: CASSQEAVQGYGYTF. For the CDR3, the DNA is TGTGCCAGCAGCCAAGAAGCAGTCCAGGGCTATGGCTACACCTTC.

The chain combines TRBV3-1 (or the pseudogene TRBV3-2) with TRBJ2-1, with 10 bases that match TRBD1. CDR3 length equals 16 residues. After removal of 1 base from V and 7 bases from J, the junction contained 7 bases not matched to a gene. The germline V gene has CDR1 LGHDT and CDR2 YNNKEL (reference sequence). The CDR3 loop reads CASSQVPDRGSNEQFF. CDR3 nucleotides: TGTGCCAGCAGCCAAGTCCCGGACAGGGGGTCAAATGAGCAGTTCTTC.

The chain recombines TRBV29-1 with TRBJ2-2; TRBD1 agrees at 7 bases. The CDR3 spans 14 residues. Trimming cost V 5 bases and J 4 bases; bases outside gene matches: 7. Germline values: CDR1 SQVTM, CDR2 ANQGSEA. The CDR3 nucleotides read TGCAGCGTTAAACAGGGGCCTAGCACCGGGGAGCTGTTTTTT. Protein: CSVKQGPSTGELFF.

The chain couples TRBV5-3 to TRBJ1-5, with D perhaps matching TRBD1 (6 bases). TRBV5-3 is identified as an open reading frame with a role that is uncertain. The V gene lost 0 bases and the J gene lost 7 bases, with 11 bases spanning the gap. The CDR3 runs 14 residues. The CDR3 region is CARSLGTAGQPQHF. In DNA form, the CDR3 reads TGTGCCAGAAGCTTGGGGACAGCGGGACAGCCCCAGCATTTT.

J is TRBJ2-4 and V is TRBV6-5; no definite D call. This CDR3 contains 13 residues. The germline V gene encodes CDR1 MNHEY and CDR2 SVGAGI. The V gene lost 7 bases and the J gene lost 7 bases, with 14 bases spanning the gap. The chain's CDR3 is CASKGLGENIQYF. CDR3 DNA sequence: TGTGCCAGCAAAGGTCTAGGAGAGAACATTCAGTACTTC.